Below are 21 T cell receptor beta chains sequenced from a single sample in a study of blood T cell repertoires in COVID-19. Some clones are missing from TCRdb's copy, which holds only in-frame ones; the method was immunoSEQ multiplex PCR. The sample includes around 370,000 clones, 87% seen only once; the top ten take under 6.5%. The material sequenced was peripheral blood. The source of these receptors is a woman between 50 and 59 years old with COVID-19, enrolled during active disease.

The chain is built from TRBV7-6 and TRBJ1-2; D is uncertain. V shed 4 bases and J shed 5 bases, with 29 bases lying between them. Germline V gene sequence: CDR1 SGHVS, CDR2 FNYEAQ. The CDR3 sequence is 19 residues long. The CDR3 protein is CASSYLISCRNGRFYGYTF. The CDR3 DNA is TGTGCCAGCAGCTACCTTATTTCGTGTCGGAACGGGAGGTTTTATGGCTACACCTTC.

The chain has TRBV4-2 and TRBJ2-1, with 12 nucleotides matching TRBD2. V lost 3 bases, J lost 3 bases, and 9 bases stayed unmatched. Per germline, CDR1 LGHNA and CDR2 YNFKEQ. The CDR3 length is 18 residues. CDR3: CASSQQITSGRNYNEQFF. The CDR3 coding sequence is TGTGCCAGCAGCCAGCAAATCACTAGCGGGAGGAACTACAATGAGCAGTTCTTC.

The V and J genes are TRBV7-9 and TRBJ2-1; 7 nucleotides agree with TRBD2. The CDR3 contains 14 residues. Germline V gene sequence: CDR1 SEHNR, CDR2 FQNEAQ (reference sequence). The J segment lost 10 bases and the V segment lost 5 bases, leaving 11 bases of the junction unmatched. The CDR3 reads CASSAKQPSGEQFF. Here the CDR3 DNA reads TGTGCCAGCAGCGCCAAGCAACCTAGCGGAGAGCAGTTCTTC.

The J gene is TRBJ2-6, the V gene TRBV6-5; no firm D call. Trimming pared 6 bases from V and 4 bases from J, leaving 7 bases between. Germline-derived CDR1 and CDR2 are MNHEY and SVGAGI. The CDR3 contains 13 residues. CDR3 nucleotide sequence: TGTGCCAGCAGACAACCGGGGGCCAACGTCCTGACTTTC. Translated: CASRQPGANVLTF.

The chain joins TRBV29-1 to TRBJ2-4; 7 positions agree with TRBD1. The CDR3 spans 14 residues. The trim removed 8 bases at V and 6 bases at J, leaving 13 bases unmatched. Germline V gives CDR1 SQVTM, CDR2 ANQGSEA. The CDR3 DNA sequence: TGCAGCCCAATAGACAGGGAACGGGGAAACATTCAGTACTTC. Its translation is CSPIDRERGNIQYF.

The CDR3 nucleotides read TGCGCCAGCAGTGGGCTCCTTGGAAACACCATATATTTT. It encodes CASSGLLGNTIYF. The V call is TRBV10-1, the J call TRBJ1-3; D gene unclear. Germline V gene sequence: CDR1 WNHNN, CDR2 SYGVQD (reference sequence). This CDR3 has 13 residues. V was cut by 4 bases and J by 3 bases, with 7 bases left in between.

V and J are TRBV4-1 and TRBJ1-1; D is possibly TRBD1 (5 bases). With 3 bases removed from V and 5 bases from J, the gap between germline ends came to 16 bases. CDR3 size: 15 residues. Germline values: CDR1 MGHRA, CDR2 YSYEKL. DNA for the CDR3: TGCGCCAGCAGCCAGATTTCGGGGGTGCAGACTGAAGCTTTCTTT. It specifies CASSQISGVQTEAFF.

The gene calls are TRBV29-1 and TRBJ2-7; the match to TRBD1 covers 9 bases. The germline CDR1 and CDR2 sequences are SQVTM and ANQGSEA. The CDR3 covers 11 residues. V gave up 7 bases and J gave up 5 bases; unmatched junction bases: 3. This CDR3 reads CSARQGDEQYF. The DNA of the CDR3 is TGCAGCGCTAGACAGGGGGACGAGCAGTACTTC.

The CDR3 here is CASSYGQIRGELFF. CDR3 DNA sequence: TGTGCCAGCAGCTACGGACAGATTCGAGGGGAGCTGTTTTTT. The rearrangement uses TRBV13 and TRBJ2-2; D is possibly TRBD1 (6 bases). The CDR3 extends over 14 amino acids. Germline V gene data show CDR1 as PRHDT and CDR2 as FYEKMQ (reference sequence). The V gene lost 4 bases and the J gene lost 8 bases, with 14 bases spanning the gap.

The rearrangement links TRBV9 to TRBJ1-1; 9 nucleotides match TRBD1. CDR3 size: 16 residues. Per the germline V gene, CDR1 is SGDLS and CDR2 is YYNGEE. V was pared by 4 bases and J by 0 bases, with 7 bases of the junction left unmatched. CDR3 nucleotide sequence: TGTGCCAGCAGCCCTGGACAGGGGAGTTTGAACACTGAAGCTTTCTTT. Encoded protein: CASSPGQGSLNTEAFF.

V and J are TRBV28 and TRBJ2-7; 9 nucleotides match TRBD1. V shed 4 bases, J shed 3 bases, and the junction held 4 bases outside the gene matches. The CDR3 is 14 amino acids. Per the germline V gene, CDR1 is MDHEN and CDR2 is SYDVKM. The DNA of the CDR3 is TGTGCCAGCAGTTCACCGGGACAGGGCTACGAGCAGTACTTC. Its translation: CASSSPGQGYEQYF.

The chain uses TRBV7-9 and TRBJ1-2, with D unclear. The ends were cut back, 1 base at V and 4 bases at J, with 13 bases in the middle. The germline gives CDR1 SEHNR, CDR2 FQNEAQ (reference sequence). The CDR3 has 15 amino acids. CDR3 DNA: TGTGCCAGCAGCTTAGTCGAAAAGTTAGTCTATGGCTACACCTTC. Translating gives CASSLVEKLVYGYTF. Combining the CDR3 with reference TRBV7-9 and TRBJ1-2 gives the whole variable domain DTGVSQNPRHKITKRGQNVTFRCDPISEHNRLYWYRQTLGQGPEFLTYFQNEAQLEKSRLLSDRFSAERPKGSFSTLEIQRTEQGDSAMYLCASSLVEKLVYGYTFGSGTRLTVV.

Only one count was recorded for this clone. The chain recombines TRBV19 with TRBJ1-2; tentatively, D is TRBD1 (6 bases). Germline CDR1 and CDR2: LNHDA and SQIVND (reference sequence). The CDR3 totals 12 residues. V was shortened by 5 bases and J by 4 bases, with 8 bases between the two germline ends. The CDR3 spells CASSRGAYGYTF. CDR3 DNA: TGTGCCAGTAGTCGGGGGGCCTATGGCTACACCTTC. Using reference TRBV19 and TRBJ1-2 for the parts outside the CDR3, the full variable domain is DGGITQSPKYLFRKEGQNVTLSCEQNLNHDAMYWYRQDPGQGLRLIYYSQIVNDFQKGDIAEGYSVSREKKESFPLTVTSAQKNPTAFYLCASSRGAYGYTFGSGTRLTVV.

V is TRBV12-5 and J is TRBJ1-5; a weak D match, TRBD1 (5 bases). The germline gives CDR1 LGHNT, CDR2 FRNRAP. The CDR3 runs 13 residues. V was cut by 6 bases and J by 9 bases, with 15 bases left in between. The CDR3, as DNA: TGTGCTAGTGGCCCTTCCGGGGGGTCGCCCCAGCATTTT. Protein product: CASGPSGGSPQHF.

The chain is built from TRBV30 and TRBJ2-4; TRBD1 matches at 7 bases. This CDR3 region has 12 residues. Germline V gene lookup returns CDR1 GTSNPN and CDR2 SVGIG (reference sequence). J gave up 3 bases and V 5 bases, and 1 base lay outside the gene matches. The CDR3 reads CAWSGGKNIQYF. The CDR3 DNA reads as TGTGCCTGGTCAGGGGGCAAAAACATTCAGTACTTC.

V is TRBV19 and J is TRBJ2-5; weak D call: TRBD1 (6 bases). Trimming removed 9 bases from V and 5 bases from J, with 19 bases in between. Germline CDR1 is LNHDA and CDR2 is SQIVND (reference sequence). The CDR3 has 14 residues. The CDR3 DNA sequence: TGTGCCAGCGCACCTTCCGGGACACGGGAGACCCAGTACTTC. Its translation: CASAPSGTRETQYF.

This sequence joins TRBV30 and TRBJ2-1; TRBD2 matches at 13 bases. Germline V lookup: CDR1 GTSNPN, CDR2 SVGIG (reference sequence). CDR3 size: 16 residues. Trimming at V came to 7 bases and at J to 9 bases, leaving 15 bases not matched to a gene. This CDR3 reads CASRPPLAGGGGEQFF. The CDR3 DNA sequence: TGTGCCTCCCGACCGCCACTAGCGGGAGGGGGGGGTGAGCAGTTCTTC.

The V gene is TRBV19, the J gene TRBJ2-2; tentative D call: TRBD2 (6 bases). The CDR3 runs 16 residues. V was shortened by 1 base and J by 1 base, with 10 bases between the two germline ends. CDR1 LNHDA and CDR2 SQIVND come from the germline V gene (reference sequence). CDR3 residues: CASSIGGLLNTGELFF. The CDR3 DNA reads TGTGCCAGTAGTATAGGGGGACTCCTGAACACCGGGGAGCTGTTTTTT.

CDR3 DNA: TGTGCCAGTAGTATAGATCAGCTAGCGGGATACGCGGAGCTGTTTTTT. It specifies CASSIDQLAGYAELFF. This sequence joins TRBV19 and TRBJ2-2; 9 nucleotides agree with TRBD2. CDR3 length: 16 amino acids. Germline CDR1 LNHDA, CDR2 SQIVND (reference sequence). J was trimmed by 10 bases and V by 0 bases; bases with no gene match: 9.

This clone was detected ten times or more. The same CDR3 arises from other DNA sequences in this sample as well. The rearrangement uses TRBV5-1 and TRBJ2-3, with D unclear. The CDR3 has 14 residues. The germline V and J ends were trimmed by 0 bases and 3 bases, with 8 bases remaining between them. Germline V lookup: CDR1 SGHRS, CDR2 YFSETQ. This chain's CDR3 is CASSLASGTDTQYF. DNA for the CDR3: TGCGCCAGCAGCTTGGCGTCAGGTACAGATACGCAGTATTTT.

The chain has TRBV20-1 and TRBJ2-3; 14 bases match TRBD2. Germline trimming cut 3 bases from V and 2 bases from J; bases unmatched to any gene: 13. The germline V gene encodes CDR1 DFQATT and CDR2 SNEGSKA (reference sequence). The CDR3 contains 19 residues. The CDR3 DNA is TGCAGTGCTAGTACCGGGACTAGCGGGAGTGCCTCAAACACAGATACGCAGTATTTT. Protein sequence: CSASTGTSGSASNTDTQYF.